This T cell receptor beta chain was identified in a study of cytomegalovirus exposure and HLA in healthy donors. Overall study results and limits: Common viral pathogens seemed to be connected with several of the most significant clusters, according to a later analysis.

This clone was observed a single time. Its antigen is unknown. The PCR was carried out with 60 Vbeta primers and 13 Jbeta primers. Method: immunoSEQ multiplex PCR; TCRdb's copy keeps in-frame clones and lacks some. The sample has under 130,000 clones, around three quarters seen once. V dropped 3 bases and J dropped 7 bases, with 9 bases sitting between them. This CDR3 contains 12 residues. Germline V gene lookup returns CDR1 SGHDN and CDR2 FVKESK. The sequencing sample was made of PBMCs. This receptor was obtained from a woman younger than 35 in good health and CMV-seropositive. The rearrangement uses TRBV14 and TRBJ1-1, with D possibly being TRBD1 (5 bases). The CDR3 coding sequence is TGTGCCAGCAGCCAGGGGGAGGGTGAAGCTTTCTTT. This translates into CASSQGEGEAFF.